One and the same sample provided the 9 T cell receptor beta chains below, sequenced in a study of CD8 T cells in ankylosing spondylitis. TCRdb ran MiXCR on the 5' RACE reads and lists one entry per CDR3 protein. The repertoire holds around 53,000 distinct CDR3 sequences, with 6.5% to 9% as singletons. The sample was blood, either unsorted or a sorted T cell fraction (not recorded which). The receptors derive from a female donor with ankylosing spondylitis or in good health (not recorded which).

There are many counts of this clonotype. The chain combines TRBV6-1 with TRBJ1-3; TRBD1 is a possible D gene (5 bases). The CDR3 extends over 13 amino acids. V was shortened by 6 bases and J by 3 bases, with 9 bases between the two germline ends. Germline CDR1 MNHNS, CDR2 SASEGT. The chain's CDR3 is CASSRDFGNTIYF. The CDR3 nucleotides read TGTGCCAGCAGCCGGGACTTTGGAAACACCATATATTTT.

Ten or more counts support this clonotype. This chain uses TRBV28 with TRBJ1-5; D not resolved. Trimming took 7 bases from V and 0 from J, leaving 22 bases between them. Germline CDR1 is MDHEN and CDR2 is SYDVKM. The CDR3 runs to 18 residues. CDR3 sequence reads: CASIAGAWGGYSNQPQHF. In nucleotides, the CDR3 is TGTGCCAGCATTGCCGGCGCATGGGGTGGTTATAGCAATCAGCCCCAGCATTTT.

This clonotype was observed many times. The chain is built from TRBV5-1 and TRBJ1-1; weak D call: TRBD1 (5 bases). V was shortened by 5 bases and J by 1 base, with 12 bases between the two germline ends. This CDR3 contains 14 residues. The germline gives CDR1 SGHRS, CDR2 YFSETQ. CDR3 sequence: CASRLQATNTEAFF. CDR3 coding DNA: TGCGCCAGCAGGCTACAGGCAACGAACACTGAAGCTTTCTTT.

On this clonotype itself: A much larger clonotype is one base distant, so this may be a read error. The chain recombines TRBV12-3 or TRBV12-4 with TRBJ1-5; D is possibly TRBD1 (5 bases). This CDR3 comprises 18 residues. The CDR3 sequence is CACSFVPDGWGMRQPQHF. The CDR3 DNA is TGTGCCTGCAGTTTTGTCCCCGACGGATGGGGGATGCGTCAGCCCCAGCATTTT.

This clonotype has just a few counts. CDR3 coding DNA: TGTGCCAGCGGGGTTGACAGGGCTCGGGAAAAACTGTTTTTT. Translated: CASGVDRAREKLFF. The chain combines TRBV25-1 with TRBJ1-4; 7 nucleotides match TRBD1. The CDR3 runs 14 residues. Germline V CDR1 and CDR2: MGHDK, SYGVNS. V lost 8 bases to trimming and J lost 8 bases; unmatched junction nucleotides: 11.

This clonotype was seen ten or more times. CDR3 coding DNA: TGCAGTGCCCCACCGGATTTAGGCTACACCTTC. Translating gives CSAPPDLGYTF. The J gene is TRBJ1-2, the V gene TRBV20-1; D gene ambiguous. Germline CDR1 reads DFQATT; CDR2 reads SNEGSKA (reference sequence). V lost 6 bases and J 8 bases, leaving 13 bases between the germline ends. The CDR3 covers 11 residues.

Many counts were recorded for this clonotype. This chain uses TRBV12-3 or TRBV12-4 with TRBJ1-1; D is undetermined. V lost 8 bases and J 0 bases, leaving 10 bases between the germline ends. The CDR3 covers 13 residues. CDR3 sequence reads: CASVFSMNTEAFF. In DNA, the CDR3 is TGTGCCAGCGTATTCAGCATGAACACTGAAGCTTTCTTT.

The chain carries TRBV7-9 and TRBJ2-3; D unclear. V was trimmed by 2 bases and J by 2 bases, leaving 11 bases between them. This CDR3 region has 15 residues. The germline V gene encodes CDR1 SEHNR and CDR2 FQNEAQ (reference sequence). The CDR3 region is CASSLWQANTDTQYF. The CDR3 nucleotides read TGTGCCAGCAGCTTATGGCAGGCGAACACAGATACGCAGTATTTT.

This clonotype was detected many times. V gene TRBV9 combines with J gene TRBJ2-7, with TRBD2 matching 14 bases. The CDR3 totals 15 residues. The junction had 6 bases not matched to a gene; V was cut back by 4 bases and J by 6 bases. Germline assignment: CDR1 SGDLS and CDR2 YYNGEE. CDR3 loop: CASSPQGLAGGEQYF. CDR3 nucleotide sequence: TGTGCCAGCAGCCCTCAAGGACTAGCGGGGGGCGAGCAGTACTTC.